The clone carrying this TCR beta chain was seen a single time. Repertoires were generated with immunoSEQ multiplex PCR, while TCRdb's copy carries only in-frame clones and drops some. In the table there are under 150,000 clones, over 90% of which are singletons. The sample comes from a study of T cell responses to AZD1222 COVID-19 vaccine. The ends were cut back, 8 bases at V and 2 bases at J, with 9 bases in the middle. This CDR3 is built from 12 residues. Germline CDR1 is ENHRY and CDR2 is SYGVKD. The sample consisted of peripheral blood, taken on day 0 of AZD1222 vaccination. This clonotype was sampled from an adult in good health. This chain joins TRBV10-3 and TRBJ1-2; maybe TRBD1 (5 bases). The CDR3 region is CAIAAGNYGYTF. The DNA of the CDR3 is TGTGCCATCGCGGCAGGGAACTATGGCTACACCTTC.